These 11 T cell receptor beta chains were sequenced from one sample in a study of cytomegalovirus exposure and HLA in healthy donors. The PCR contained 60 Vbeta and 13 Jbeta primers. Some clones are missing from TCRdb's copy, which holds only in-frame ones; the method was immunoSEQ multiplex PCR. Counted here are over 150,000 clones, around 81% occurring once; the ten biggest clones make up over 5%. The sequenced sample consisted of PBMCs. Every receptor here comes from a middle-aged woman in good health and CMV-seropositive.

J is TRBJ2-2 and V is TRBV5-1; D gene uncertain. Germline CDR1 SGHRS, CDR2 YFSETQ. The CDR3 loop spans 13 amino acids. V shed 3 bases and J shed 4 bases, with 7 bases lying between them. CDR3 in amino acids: CASSSEVTGELFF. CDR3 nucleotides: TGCGCCAGCAGCTCCGAGGTCACCGGGGAGCTGTTTTTT.

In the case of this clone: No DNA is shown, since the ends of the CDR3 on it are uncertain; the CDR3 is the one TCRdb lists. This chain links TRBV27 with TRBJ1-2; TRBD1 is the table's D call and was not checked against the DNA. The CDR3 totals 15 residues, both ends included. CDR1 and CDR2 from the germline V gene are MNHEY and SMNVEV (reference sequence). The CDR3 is CASSSSFDRAYGYTF.

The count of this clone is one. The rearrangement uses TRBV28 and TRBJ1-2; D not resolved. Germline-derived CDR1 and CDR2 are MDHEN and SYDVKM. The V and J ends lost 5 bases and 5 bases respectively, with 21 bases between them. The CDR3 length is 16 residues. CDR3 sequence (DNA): TGTGCCAGCAGTCCCCAACTACCCGGAATTTCATATGGCTACACCTTC. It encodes CASSPQLPGISYGYTF.

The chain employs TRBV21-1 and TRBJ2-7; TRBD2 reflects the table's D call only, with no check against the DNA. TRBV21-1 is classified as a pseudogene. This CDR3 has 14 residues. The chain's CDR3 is CASSNTSGTYEQYF. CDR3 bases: TGTGCCAGCAGCAATACTAGCGGTACCTACGAGCAGTACTTC.

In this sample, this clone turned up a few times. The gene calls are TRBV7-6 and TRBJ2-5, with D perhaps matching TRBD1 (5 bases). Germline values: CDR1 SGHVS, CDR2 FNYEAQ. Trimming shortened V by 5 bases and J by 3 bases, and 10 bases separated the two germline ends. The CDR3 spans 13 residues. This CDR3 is CASSPDRKETQYF. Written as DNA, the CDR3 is TGTGCCAGCAGCCCAGACAGAAAAGAGACCCAGTACTTC.

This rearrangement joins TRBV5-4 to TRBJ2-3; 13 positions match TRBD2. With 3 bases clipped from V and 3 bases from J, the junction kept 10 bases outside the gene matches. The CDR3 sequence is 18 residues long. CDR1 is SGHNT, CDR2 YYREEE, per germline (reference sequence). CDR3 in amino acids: CASSSTSGRALITDTQYF. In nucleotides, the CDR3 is TGTGCCAGCAGCTCCACTAGCGGGAGGGCCCTCATAACAGATACGCAGTATTTT. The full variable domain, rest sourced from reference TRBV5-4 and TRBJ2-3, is ETGVTQSPTHLIKTRGQQVTLRCSSQSGHNTVSWYQQALGQGPQFIFQYYREEENGRGNFPPRFSGLQFPNYSSELNVNALELDDSALYLCASSSTSGRALITDTQYFGPGTRLTVL.

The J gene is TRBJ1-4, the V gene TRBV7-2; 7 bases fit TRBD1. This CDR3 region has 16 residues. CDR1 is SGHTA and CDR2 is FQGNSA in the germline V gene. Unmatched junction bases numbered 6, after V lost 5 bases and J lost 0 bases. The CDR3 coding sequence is TGTGCCAGCAGCATTCGACAGGGAGCAACTAATGAAAAACTGTTTTTT. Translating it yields CASSIRQGATNEKLFF. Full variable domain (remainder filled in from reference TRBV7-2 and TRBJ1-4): GAGVSQSPSNKVTEKGKDVELRCDPISGHTALYWYRQSLGQGLEFLIYFQGNSAPDKSGLPSDRFSAERTGGSVSTLTIQRTQQEDSAVYLCASSIRQGATNEKLFFGSGTQLSVL.

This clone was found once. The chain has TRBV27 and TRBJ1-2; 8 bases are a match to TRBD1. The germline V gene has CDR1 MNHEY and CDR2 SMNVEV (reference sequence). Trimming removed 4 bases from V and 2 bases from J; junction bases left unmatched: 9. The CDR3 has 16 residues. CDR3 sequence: CASSSIRDRHNYGYTF. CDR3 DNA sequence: TGTGCCAGCAGTTCCATCCGGGACAGGCACAACTATGGCTACACCTTC.

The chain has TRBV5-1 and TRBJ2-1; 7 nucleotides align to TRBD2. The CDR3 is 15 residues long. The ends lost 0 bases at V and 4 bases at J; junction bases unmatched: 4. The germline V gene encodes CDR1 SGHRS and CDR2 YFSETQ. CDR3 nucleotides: TGCGCCAGCAGCTTGGGGCTAGCGGAGTACAATGAGCAGTTCTTC. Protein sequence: CASSLGLAEYNEQFF.

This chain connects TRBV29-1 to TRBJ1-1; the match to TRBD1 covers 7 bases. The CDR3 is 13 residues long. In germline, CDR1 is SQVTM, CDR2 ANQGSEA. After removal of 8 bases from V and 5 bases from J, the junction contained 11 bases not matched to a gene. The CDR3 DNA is TGCAGCATTCACAGGGGCCAGGGAACTGAAGCTTTCTTT. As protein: CSIHRGQGTEAFF.

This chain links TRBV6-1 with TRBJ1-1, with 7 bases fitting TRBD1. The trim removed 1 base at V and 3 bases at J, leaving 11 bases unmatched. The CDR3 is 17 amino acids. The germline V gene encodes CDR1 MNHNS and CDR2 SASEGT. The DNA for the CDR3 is TGTGCCAGCAGTGAAGGGATAGGCATCAGGGGGGACACTGAAGCTTTCTTT. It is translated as CASSEGIGIRGDTEAFF.